The rows below give T cell receptor beta chains drawn from one sample of a study of T-cell memory formation after mild COVID-19. Using its own MiXCR run on the 5' RACE reads, TCRdb lists one record per CDR3 protein. The data hold about 49,000 distinct CDR3 sequences, with around 7% observed a single time. Specimen: PBMCs or a T cell subset sorted from them (not recorded which). Receptors were obtained from a man aged 18 to 29 who had mild COVID-19 (a few samples of this study predate the infection). Cell type and time point are not known. The CDR3 runs from the conserved cysteine through the conserved F or W. A D gene is named only where the DNA matches it firmly. The size entry is marked missing in some rows and otherwise reads once, few, many or a size class.

>-|many|TRBJ2-3|TRBV5-1
TGCGCCAGCAGGTCTGAGATCAGCACATATACGCAGTATTTT
CASRSEISTYTQYF
>TRBD1|few|TRBJ2-6|TRBV6-5
TGTGCCAGCACCGTAGACTGGACAGGACTCTCCACTGGGGCCAACGTCCTGACTTTC
CASTVDWTGLSTGANVLTF
>TRBD2|few|TRBJ2-7|TRBV5-1
TGCGCCAGCAGCTTGGTAGTGGGACTAGCGACGGACGAGCAGTACTTC
CASSLVVGLATDEQYF
>-|few|TRBJ1-5|TRBV4-2
TGTGCCAGCAGCCCACCAGGGAATATCAATCAGCCCCAGCATTTT
CASSPPGNINQPQHF
>-|many|TRBJ2-3|TRBV5-6
TGTGCCAGCAGCTTTGAGACACTACTTACAGATACGCAGTATTTT
CASSFETLLTDTQYF
>-|-|TRBJ1-1|TRBV5-1
TGCGCCAGCAGCTTGGTGTCTGGGTGGGGCACTGAAGCTTTCTTT
CASSLVSGWGTEAFF
>-|-|TRBJ1-5|TRBV6-5
TGTGCCAGCAGTCCCGAAGGGGACAATCAGCCCCAGCATTTT
CASSPEGDNQPQHF
>TRBD2|-|TRBJ2-1|TRBV9
TGTGCCAGCACCGTGGGGGTCCAGCGGGGATCCTACAATGAGCAGTTCTTC
CASTVGVQRGSYNEQFF
>TRBD2|many|TRBJ2-5|TRBV5-1
TGCGCCAGCAGCTTGGGATCTGGCGGGGGACCCCAAGAGACCCAGTACTTC
CASSLGSGGGPQETQYF
>TRBD1|few|TRBJ1-5|TRBV5-4
TGTGCCAGCAGCCAAGGGGGCGCGGGTCAGCCCCAGCATTTT
CASSQGGAGQPQHF
>-|few|TRBJ2-1|TRBV5-5
TGTGCCAGCAGCCTTTCCCCATTGTCGCGAACTTCCTACAATGAGCAGTTCTTC
CASSLSPLSRTSYNEQFF
>-|-|TRBJ1-2|TRBV27
TGTGCCAGCAGTTTACTCTCGGACAGTCAGGGCTACACCTTC
CASSLLSDSQGYTF
>-|-|TRBJ2-2|TRBV28
TGTGCCAGCAGTTTCCTCGGGGAGCTGTTTTTT
CASSFLGELFF
>TRBD2|-|TRBJ2-1|TRBV7-9
TGTGCCAGCAGTTGGACCTCAGCGGGGGCCGACAATGAGCAGTTCTTC
CASSWTSAGADNEQFF
>-|-|TRBJ2-4|TRBV12-5
TGTGCTAGTGTCCCACCACAGGGAATGGGCATTCAGTACTTC
CASVPPQGMGIQYF
>-|few|TRBJ1-6|TRBV3-1
TGTGCCAGCAGATCAGGGCCGAGCTCCTATAATTCACCCCTCCACTTT
CASRSGPSSYNSPLHF
>-|-|TRBJ2-3|TRBV5-1
TGCGCCAGCAGCTTGGATTCGGGGGTAGGGGATACGCAGTATTTT
CASSLDSGVGDTQYF
>-|-|TRBJ2-4|TRBV12-3/TRBV12-4
TGTGCCAGCAGCCCTGGACAGATTAAGTACTTC
CASSPGQIKYF
>-|few|TRBJ2-1|TRBV6-2/TRBV6-3
TGTGCCAGTGGACTGATGTTAGATGAGCAGTTCTTC
CASGLMLDEQFF
>-|few|TRBJ1-1|TRBV7-3
TGTGCCAGCAGCTTAACGGGGGCAGGGAACACTGAAGCTTTCTTT
CASSLTGAGNTEAFF
>-|many|TRBJ2-5|TRBV7-2
TGTGCCAGCAGCTTAGGTCAGATCCAAGAGACCCAGTACTTC
CASSLGQIQETQYF
>-|many|TRBJ2-5|TRBV5-1
TGCGCCAGCAACGTCCAAGAGACCCAGTACTTC
CASNVQETQYF
>TRBD1|few|TRBJ1-6|TRBV5-5
TGTGCCAGCAGCCTGACAGGGAGTGATTCACCCCTCCACTTT
CASSLTGSDSPLHF
>-|medium-sized|TRBJ2-3|TRBV7-2
TGTGCCAGCAGCCCTATAGTGGGGACAGATACGCAGTATTTT
CASSPIVGTDTQYF
>-|-|TRBJ1-5|TRBV4-1
TGCGCCAGCAGGGAGAGGGACGTTAGCAATCAGCCCCAGCATTTT
CASRERDVSNQPQHF
>TRBD2|many|TRBJ2-3|TRBV7-2
TGTGCCAGCAGCCCCCGAGCCGGGGGGGCCCCCCTCACAGATACGCAGTATTTT
CASSPRAGGAPLTDTQYF
>TRBD1|-|TRBJ2-7|TRBV6-2/TRBV6-3
TGTGCCAGCAGAGGGACAGTTTCCTACGAGCAGTACTTC
CASRGTVSYEQYF
>-|-|TRBJ2-2|TRBV4-1
TGCGCCAGCAGCCAAGGGTTCAGATCTACCGGGGAGCTGTTTTTT
CASSQGFRSTGELFF
>-|few|TRBJ1-2|TRBV20-1
TGCAGTGCTAGGCCAATAACCTTCTATGGCTACACCTTC
CSARPITFYGYTF
>-|-|TRBJ1-1|TRBV11-2
TGTGCCAGCAGCCTTCTTTTTAACACTGAAGCTTTCTTT
CASSLLFNTEAFF
>-|many|TRBJ1-4|TRBV4-3
TGCGCCAGCAGCCGACACCGGACAGAAAATGAAAAACTGTTTTTT
CASSRHRTENEKLFF
>TRBD1|-|TRBJ1-5|TRBV20-1
TGCAGTGCTAGACCTGACAGGAGGGGGCATAGCAATCAGCCCCAGCATTTT
CSARPDRRGHSNQPQHF
>-|many|TRBJ2-1|TRBV7-3
TGTGCCAGCAGCCCGGGACTCTCCTACAATGAGCAGTTCTTC
CASSPGLSYNEQFF
>-|many|TRBJ2-3|TRBV7-2
TGTGCCAGCAGCTTAGGAGGATTACGCACAGATACGCAGTATTTT
CASSLGGLRTDTQYF
>-|few|TRBJ1-1|TRBV19
TGTGCCAGTAGTATATCTCCGGGACCTGAAGCTTTCTTT
CASSISPGPEAFF
>-|once|TRBJ2-1|TRBV3-1
TGTGCCAGCAGCCACTTGATGGGGGGCCCCAATGAGCAGTTCTTC
CASSHLMGGPNEQFF
>-|few|TRBJ2-6|TRBV7-8
TGTGCCAGCAGCTTACCCCGACGGTACTCTGGGGCCAACGTCCTGACTTTC
CASSLPRRYSGANVLTF
>-|-|TRBJ2-1|TRBV24-1
TGTGCCACCAGTGATGGGGGACCTCACAATGAGCAGTTCTTC
CATSDGGPHNEQFF
>-|few|TRBJ1-1|TRBV28
TGTGCCAGCACCTCGGGTGGAGTTAACACTGAAGCTTTCTTT
CASTSGGVNTEAFF
>TRBD2|many|TRBJ2-1|TRBV7-3
TGTGCCAGCAGCCCGACTAGCGGAAACAATGAGCAGTTCTTC
CASSPTSGNNEQFF
>-|few|TRBJ2-5|TRBV4-2
TGTGCCAGCAGCCAAGATGGGGGCCGCGAGACCCAGTACTTC
CASSQDGGRETQYF
>-|many|TRBJ2-6|TRBV4-1
TGCGCCAGCAGCCAGCAAGGGGCCAACGTCCTGACTTTC
CASSQQGANVLTF
>TRBD2|many|TRBJ2-1|TRBV7-3
TGTGCCAGCAATAGCGGGGGCCCATACAATGAGCAGTTCTTC
CASNSGGPYNEQFF
>TRBD2|many|TRBJ2-5|TRBV7-2
TGTGCCAGCAGCTTAGTACGACTAGCCTCCGGGGAGACCCAGTACTTC
CASSLVRLASGETQYF
>-|-|TRBJ2-4|TRBV12-3/TRBV12-4
TGTGCCAGCAGTCCCCCCGGGGCCAAAAACATTCAGTACTTC
CASSPPGAKNIQYF
>-|-|TRBJ1-2|TRBV20-1
TGCAGTGCTAGAGATCCGAACGCACTCTATGGCTACACCTTC
CSARDPNALYGYTF
>-|-|TRBJ1-2|TRBV7-9
TGTGCCAGCAGCTTAGATGGGGGCCTAGCTAACTATGGCTACACCTTC
CASSLDGGLANYGYTF
>-|few|TRBJ1-5|TRBV15
TGTGCCACCAGCAGAGGACGCGGGGCAGGCAGCGATCAGCCCCAGCATTTT
CATSRGRGAGSDQPQHF
>-|few|TRBJ2-1|TRBV7-2
TGTGCCAGCAGCTTAGTCTGGGGGCCCGGTGAGCAGTTCTTC
CASSLVWGPGEQFF
>-|few|TRBJ2-2|TRBV10-3
TGTGCCATCAGGGAGGTCCCGAACACCGGGGAGCTGTTTTTT
CAIREVPNTGELFF
>-|many|TRBJ2-5|TRBV4-3
TGCGCCAGCAGCCAGGGACTTCAAGAGACCCAGTACTTC
CASSQGLQETQYF
>-|-|TRBJ2-1|TRBV6-2/TRBV6-3
TGTGCCAGCAGCTCCCTCGGGGAGCAGTTCTTC
CASSSLGEQFF
>-|-|TRBJ2-3|TRBV29-1
TGCAGCGCCTCGGGGCGGGGTAGCACAGATACGCAGTATTTT
CSASGRGSTDTQYF
>TRBD1|few|TRBJ1-1|TRBV7-6
TGTGCCAGCAGCTTAGGAAGGACAGGGGGGGACACTGAAGCTTTCTTT
CASSLGRTGGDTEAFF